The present entry profiles one T cell receptor beta chain with its context. Its matching antigen is unknown. This specimen belongs to a study of cytomegalovirus exposure and HLA in healthy donors. Overall study: Inside one of the first data releases sat 85 million or so unique TCRs taken from HLA-typed donors.

Study results and caveats: Fewer than 20,000 TCR beta sequences were associated with HLA alleles at 0.05 false discovery rate in a later analysis.

Trimming removed 0 bases at V and 6 bases at J, with 9 bases between. Germline V CDR1 and CDR2: LGHNA, YSLEER. The CDR3 runs 15 residues. The PCR made use of 60 Vbeta and 13 Jbeta primers. Profiled with immunoSEQ multiplex PCR; TCRdb holds only in-frame clones, not every one. The data show approximately 190,000 clones, roughly 13% seen once. Sequencing input: PBMCs. The clonotype originates from a man aged 50 or older in good health and CMV-seropositive. The V call is TRBV4-3, the J call TRBJ1-6; D gene ambiguous. The CDR3 protein is CASSQESQINSPLHF. The DNA for the CDR3 is TGCGCCAGCAGCCAAGAGTCCCAAATTAATTCACCCCTCCACTTT.